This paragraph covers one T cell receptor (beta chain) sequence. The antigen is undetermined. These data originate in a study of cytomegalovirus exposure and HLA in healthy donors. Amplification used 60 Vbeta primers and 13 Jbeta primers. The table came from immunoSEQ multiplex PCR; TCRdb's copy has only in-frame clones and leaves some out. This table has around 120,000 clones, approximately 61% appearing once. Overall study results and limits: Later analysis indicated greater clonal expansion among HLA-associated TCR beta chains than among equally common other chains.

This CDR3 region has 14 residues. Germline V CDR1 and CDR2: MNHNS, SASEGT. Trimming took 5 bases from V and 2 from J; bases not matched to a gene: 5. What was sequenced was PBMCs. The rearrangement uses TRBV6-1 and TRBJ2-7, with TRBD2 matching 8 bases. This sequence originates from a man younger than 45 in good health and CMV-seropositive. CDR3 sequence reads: CASSPWTSPYEQYF. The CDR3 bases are TGTGCCAGCAGTCCATGGACTAGCCCCTACGAGCAGTACTTC.